The 5 T cell receptor beta chains reported below all come from one sample, sequenced in a study of blood T cell repertoires in COVID-19. The method was immunoSEQ multiplex PCR; TCRdb's version includes in-frame clones alone and lacks a portion of them. The sample consists of about 200,000 clones, roughly 90% of them appearing once. Sequenced input: PBMCs or T cells enriched from blood (not recorded which). These receptors originate from a woman aged 18-35 years who had recovered from COVID-19.

This chain's CDR3 is CASSEGLAGGVGTQYF. CDR3 nucleotides: TGTGCCAGCAGCGAGGGACTAGCGGGGGGGGTAGGCACCCAGTACTTC. The chain combines TRBV3-1 (or the pseudogene TRBV3-2) with TRBJ2-5, with 16 positions matching TRBD2. V dropped 5 bases and J dropped 8; count of bases not matched to a gene: 8. The germline V gene has CDR1 LGHDT and CDR2 YNNKEL (reference sequence). There are 16 residues in the CDR3.

The chain links TRBV6-5 to TRBJ1-2, with 10 positions matching TRBD1. The CDR3 sequence is 15 residues long. Germline CDR1 and CDR2: MNHEY and SVGAGI. J gave up 3 bases and V 6 bases, and 7 bases lay outside the gene matches. In DNA, the CDR3 is TGTGCCAGCAGAAAGGGACAGGGGAAGGACTATGGCTACACCTTC. Translated, it gives CASRKGQGKDYGYTF.

The V gene is TRBV3-1 (or the pseudogene TRBV3-2), the J gene TRBJ1-3, with 7 nucleotides matching TRBD1. The length of the CDR3 is 17 residues. The germline CDR1 and CDR2 sequences are LGHDT and YNNKEL (reference sequence). V gave up 1 base and J gave up 4 bases; unmatched junction bases: 10. The CDR3 nucleotides read TGTGCCAGCAGCCAAGTCCAGAGGGGGCGAGGCGGAAACACCATATATTTT. Amino acid sequence: CASSQVQRGRGGNTIYF.

The V and J genes are TRBV30 and TRBJ1-1; D possibly corresponds to TRBD1 (5 bases). The CDR3 consists of 11 residues. In germline, CDR1 is GTSNPN, CDR2 SVGIG (reference sequence). Trimming pared 3 bases from V and 7 bases from J, leaving 9 bases between. The CDR3 sequence: CAWRRGIEAFF. The CDR3 bases are TGTGCCTGGAGACGGGGGATTGAAGCTTTCTTT.

This clone was found once. The V and J genes are TRBV27 and TRBJ1-6, with D tentatively TRBD1 (6 bases). Germline V gives CDR1 MNHEY, CDR2 SMNVEV (reference sequence). The CDR3 has 14 residues. V was trimmed by 0 bases and J by 8 bases, leaving 8 bases between them. This CDR3 is CASSLSGGDSPLHF. The CDR3 bases are TGTGCCAGCAGTTTATCAGGGGGTGATTCACCCCTCCACTTT.